The 18 T cell receptor beta chains listed next were all sequenced from one sample in a study of blood T cell repertoires in COVID-19. The repertoire was sequenced with immunoSEQ multiplex PCR; TCRdb's copy has only in-frame clones and lacks some. The sample records about 300,000 clones, under 90% being singletons. The sample was PBMCs or T cells enriched from blood (not recorded which). Receptors originate from a man aged 25-45 years who had recovered from COVID-19.

The chain uses TRBV7-2 and TRBJ1-2; D gene uncertain. CDR1 is SGHTA and CDR2 is FQGNSA in the germline V gene. This CDR3 has 14 amino acids. V was shortened by 1 base and J by 3 bases, with 9 bases between the two germline ends. The CDR3 region is CASSLVPEDYGYTF. The CDR3 nucleotides read TGTGCCAGCAGCTTAGTTCCGGAGGACTATGGCTACACCTTC.

This sequence joins TRBV4-1 and TRBJ2-5; the D gene is possibly TRBD2 (6 bases). CDR1 MGHRA and CDR2 YSYEKL come from the germline V gene. Trimming pared 3 bases from V and 4 bases from J, leaving 18 bases between. The CDR3 contains 16 residues. The DNA for the CDR3 is TGCGCCAGCAGCCACCTTAGCGGTCAGAGGTCAGAGACCCAGTACTTC. Translating gives CASSHLSGQRSETQYF.

The chain couples TRBV27 to TRBJ1-2, with a weak D call TRBD1 (5 bases). CDR1 and CDR2 (germline): MNHEY, SMNVEV (reference sequence). V gave up 4 bases and J gave up 6 bases, with 9 bases separating them. CDR3 length: 12 residues. The CDR3 loop reads CASSSRVHGYTF. CDR3 sequence (DNA): TGTGCCAGCAGTTCCAGGGTTCATGGCTACACCTTC.

CDR3 coding DNA: TGTGCCAGCAGGACTACAGGGCAAGAGACCCAGTACTTC. It specifies CASRTTGQETQYF. The V call is TRBV12-3 or TRBV12-4, the J call TRBJ2-5; possible D gene TRBD1, 6 bases. Trimming took 6 bases from V and 2 from J, leaving 10 bases between them. The CDR3 consists of 13 residues.

The J gene is TRBJ2-5, the V gene TRBV7-2; tentatively, D is TRBD1 (5 bases). The CDR3 is 15 amino acids. V was trimmed by 5 bases and J by 5 bases, leaving 18 bases between them. Germline V gene data show CDR1 as SGHTA and CDR2 as FQGNSA. The CDR3 DNA sequence: TGTGCCAGCAGCCTCCACCCGACAAAGGGGGAGACCCAGTACTTC. This sequence encodes CASSLHPTKGETQYF. Full variable domain (missing parts from reference TRBV7-2 and TRBJ2-5): GAGVSQSPSNKVTEKGKDVELRCDPISGHTALYWYRQSLGQGLEFLIYFQGNSAPDKSGLPSDRFSAERTGGSVSTLTIQRTQQEDSAVYLCASSLHPTKGETQYFGPGTRLLVL.

The chain combines TRBV5-1 with TRBJ1-4, with D possibly matching TRBD1 (5 bases). The CDR3 runs to 15 residues. The V end was cut by 1 base, the J end by 6 bases, with 13 bases between. Germline V gene lookup returns CDR1 SGHRS and CDR2 YFSETQ. Here the CDR3 reads CASSLRGSRDEKLFF. The CDR3 DNA is TGCGCCAGCAGCTTGAGGGGTAGTCGAGATGAAAAACTGTTTTTT.

V gene TRBV5-1 combines with J gene TRBJ2-1; 10 nucleotides line up with TRBD1. This CDR3 has 14 amino acids. Per the germline V gene, CDR1 is SGHRS and CDR2 is YFSETQ. The J segment lost 6 bases and the V segment lost 4 bases, leaving 4 bases of the junction unmatched. In DNA form, the CDR3 reads TGCGCCAGCAGCCCGGGACAGGGGCGCAATGAGCAGTTCTTC. Encoded protein: CASSPGQGRNEQFF.

The gene calls are TRBV5-4 and TRBJ1-1; D might be TRBD1 (6 bases). This CDR3 spans 14 amino acids. The germline V gene has CDR1 SGHNT and CDR2 YYREEE (reference sequence). Trimming shortened V by 4 bases and J by 5 bases, and 15 bases separated the two germline ends. The DNA of the CDR3 is TGTGCCAGCAGCACCGGGACATTTCGGACTGAAGCTTTCTTT. This sequence encodes CASSTGTFRTEAFF.

The chain uses TRBV30 and TRBJ1-5; D not resolved. Germline CDR1 reads GTSNPN; CDR2 reads SVGIG (reference sequence). The CDR3 is made up of 19 amino acids. The V gene lost 2 bases and the J gene lost 1 base, with 24 bases spanning the gap. As DNA, the CDR3 is TGTGCCTGGAGTACGACTCTGACCTCAGCCCGTTGGAGCAATCAGCCCCAGCATTTT. Its translation: CAWSTTLTSARWSNQPQHF.

The rearrangement joins TRBV10-1 to TRBJ2-7; 10 bases are a match to TRBD2. The CDR3 totals 15 residues. The V segment lost 0 bases and the J segment 4 bases; nucleotides outside the gene matches: 3. The germline V gene has CDR1 WNHNN and CDR2 SYGVQD (reference sequence). Here the CDR3 DNA reads TGCGCCAGCAGTGAGTCGGCGACTAGCGGGTACGAGCAGTACTTC. It encodes CASSESATSGYEQYF.

This sequence joins TRBV27 and TRBJ2-1, with D tentatively TRBD2 (6 bases). V lost 7 bases and J lost 0, with 7 bases in between. The length of the CDR3 is 13 residues. Germline V CDR1 and CDR2: MNHEY, SMNVEV (reference sequence). CDR3 loop: CASTGGSYNEQFF. The CDR3, as DNA: TGTGCCAGCACCGGGGGCTCCTACAATGAGCAGTTCTTC.

V is TRBV3-1 (or the pseudogene TRBV3-2) and J is TRBJ2-7, with a weak D call TRBD1 (6 bases). This CDR3 spans 14 amino acids. Deletions cut 1 base from V and 1 base from J, with 8 bases between. Germline CDR1 is LGHDT and CDR2 is YNNKEL (reference sequence). The CDR3 nucleotides are TGTGCCAGCAGCCAAGGACAGGTTTCCTACGAGCAGTACTTC. Translated, it gives CASSQGQVSYEQYF.

The genes are TRBV5-1 and TRBJ1-1; D perhaps matches TRBD1 (5 bases). Germline V gene sequence: CDR1 SGHRS, CDR2 YFSETQ. The CDR3 has 14 residues. Trimming cost V 4 bases and J 4 bases, with 14 bases left between them. This CDR3 reads CASSGQGWSTEAFF. CDR3 in DNA: TGCGCCAGCAGCGGCCAGGGATGGAGCACTGAAGCTTTCTTT.

The chain links TRBV5-5 to TRBJ2-7; 7 bases line up with TRBD1. The germline gives CDR1 SGHKS, CDR2 YYEKEE (reference sequence). CDR3 length equals 18 residues. After removal of 3 bases from V and 0 bases from J, the junction contained 15 bases not matched to a gene. The DNA for the CDR3 is TGTGCCAGCAGCTCTGACTTTACCGGGACAGAAAACTCCTACGAGCAGTACTTC. This sequence encodes CASSSDFTGTENSYEQYF.

The V call is TRBV18, the J call TRBJ1-1, with D perhaps TRBD1 (6 bases). The V and J ends lost 1 base and 7 bases respectively, with 13 bases between them. The CDR3 loop spans 14 amino acids. The V gene's germline CDR1 is KGHSH and CDR2 LQKENI. Here the CDR3 reads CASSPLQGPSEAFF. The CDR3 bases are TGTGCCAGCTCACCACTTCAGGGGCCGAGTGAAGCTTTCTTT.

This rearrangement joins TRBV7-9 to TRBJ1-1; D is unresolved. In germline, CDR1 is SEHNR, CDR2 FQNEAQ (reference sequence). The CDR3 length is 14 residues. V was shortened by 5 bases and J by 1 base, with 11 bases between the two germline ends. The CDR3 protein is CASSPVLQNTEAFF. The DNA for the CDR3 is TGTGCCAGCAGCCCCGTACTGCAGAACACTGAAGCTTTCTTT.

This clone ranks as large. V is TRBV5-1 and J is TRBJ1-1; D ambiguous. The CDR3 loop spans 13 amino acids. Looked up from germline, CDR1 is SGHRS and CDR2 is YFSETQ. Deletions cut 0 bases from V and 2 bases from J, with 5 bases between. The CDR3 DNA reads as TGCGCCAGCAGCTTGGGAGGTAACACTGAAGCTTTCTTT. Its protein is CASSLGGNTEAFF.

The J gene is TRBJ2-5, the V gene TRBV10-3, with 8 bases that match TRBD1. In germline, CDR1 is ENHRY, CDR2 SYGVKD. V shed 2 bases and J 5 bases; nucleotides not matched to a gene: 4. CDR3 length: 14 amino acids. CDR3 nucleotides: TGTGCCATCAGTGAGCAGGGGGCCCGGGAGACCCAGTACTTC. Protein sequence: CAISEQGARETQYF.